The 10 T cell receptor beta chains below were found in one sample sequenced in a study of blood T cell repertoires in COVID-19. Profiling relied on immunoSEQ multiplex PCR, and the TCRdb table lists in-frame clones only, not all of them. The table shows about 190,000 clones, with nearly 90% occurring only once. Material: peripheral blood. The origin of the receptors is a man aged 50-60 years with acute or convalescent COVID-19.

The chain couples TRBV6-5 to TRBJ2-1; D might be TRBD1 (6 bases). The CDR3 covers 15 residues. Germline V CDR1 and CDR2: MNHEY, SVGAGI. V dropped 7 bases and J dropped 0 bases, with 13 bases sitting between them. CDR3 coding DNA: TGTGCCAGCAATCTTAGGGGGAGCTCCTACAATGAGCAGTTCTTC. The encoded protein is CASNLRGSSYNEQFF.

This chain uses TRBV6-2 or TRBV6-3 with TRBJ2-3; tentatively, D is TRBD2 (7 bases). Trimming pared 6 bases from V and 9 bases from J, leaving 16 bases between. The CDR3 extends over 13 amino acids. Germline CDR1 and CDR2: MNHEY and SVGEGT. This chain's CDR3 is CASSPGGGGTQYF. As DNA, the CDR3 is TGTGCCAGCAGCCCTGGGGGCGGGGGAACGCAGTATTTT.

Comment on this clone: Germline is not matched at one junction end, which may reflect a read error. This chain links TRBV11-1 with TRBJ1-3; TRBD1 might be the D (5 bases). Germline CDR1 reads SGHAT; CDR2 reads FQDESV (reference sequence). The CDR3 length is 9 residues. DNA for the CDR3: TGTGCCAGCAGCGGCGGGGGATTGTTT. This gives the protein CASSGGGLF.

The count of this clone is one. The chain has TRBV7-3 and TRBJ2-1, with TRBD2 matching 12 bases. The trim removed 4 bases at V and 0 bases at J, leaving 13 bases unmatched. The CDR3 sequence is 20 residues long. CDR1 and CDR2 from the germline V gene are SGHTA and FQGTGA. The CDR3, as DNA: TGTGCCAGCAGCTCCTCCGGGACTAGCGGGCCTAACGGCTCCTACAATGAGCAGTTCTTC. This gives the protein CASSSSGTSGPNGSYNEQFF.

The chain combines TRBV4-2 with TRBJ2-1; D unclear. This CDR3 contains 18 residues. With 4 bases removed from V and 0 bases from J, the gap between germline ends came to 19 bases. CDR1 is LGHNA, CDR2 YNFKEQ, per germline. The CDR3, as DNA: TGTGCCAGCAGCCCCTATCCCCCCCAGAGGAGCTCCTACAATGAGCAGTTCTTC. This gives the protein CASSPYPPQRSSYNEQFF.

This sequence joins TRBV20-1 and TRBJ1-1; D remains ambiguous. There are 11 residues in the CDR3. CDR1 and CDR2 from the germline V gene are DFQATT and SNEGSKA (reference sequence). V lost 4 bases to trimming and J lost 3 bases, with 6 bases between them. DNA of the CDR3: TGCAGTGCTAAACGGGACACTGAAGCTTTCTTT. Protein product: CSAKRDTEAFF.

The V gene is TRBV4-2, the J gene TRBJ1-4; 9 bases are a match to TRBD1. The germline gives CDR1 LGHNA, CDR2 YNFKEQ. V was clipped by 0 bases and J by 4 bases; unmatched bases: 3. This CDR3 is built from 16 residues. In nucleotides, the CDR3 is TGTGCCAGCAGCCAAGACCACAGGGGGCGTAATGAAAAACTGTTTTTT. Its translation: CASSQDHRGRNEKLFF.

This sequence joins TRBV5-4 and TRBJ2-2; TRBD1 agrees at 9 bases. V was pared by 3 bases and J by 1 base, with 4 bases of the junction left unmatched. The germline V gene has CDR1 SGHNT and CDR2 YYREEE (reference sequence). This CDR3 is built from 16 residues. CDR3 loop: CASSSRGQGNTGELFF. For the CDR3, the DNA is TGTGCCAGCAGCTCAAGGGGACAGGGGAACACCGGGGAGCTGTTTTTT. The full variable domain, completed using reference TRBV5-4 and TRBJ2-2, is ETGVTQSPTHLIKTRGQQVTLRCSSQSGHNTVSWYQQALGQGPQFIFQYYREEENGRGNFPPRFSGLQFPNYSSELNVNALELDDSALYLCASSSRGQGNTGELFFGEGSRLTVL.

The CDR3 region is CASSIQNEKLFF. As DNA, the CDR3 is TGTGCCAGTAGTATCCAAAATGAAAAACTGTTTTTT. The J gene is TRBJ1-4, the V gene TRBV19; no clear D gene. CDR3 size: 12 residues. The germline V gene encodes CDR1 LNHDA and CDR2 SQIVND (reference sequence). Between the trimmed V and J ends, which lost 3 bases and 5 bases, there was a span of 4 bases. Based on the CDR3 plus reference TRBV19 and TRBJ1-4, the full variable domain is DGGITQSPKYLFRKEGQNVTLSCEQNLNHDAMYWYRQDPGQGLRLIYYSQIVNDFQKGDIAEGYSVSREKKESFPLTVTSAQKNPTAFYLCASSIQNEKLFFGSGTQLSVL.

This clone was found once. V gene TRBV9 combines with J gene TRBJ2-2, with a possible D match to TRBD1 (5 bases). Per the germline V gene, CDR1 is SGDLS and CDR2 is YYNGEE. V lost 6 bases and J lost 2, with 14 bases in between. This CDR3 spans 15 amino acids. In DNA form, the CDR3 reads TGTGCCAGCACGTCGGAGCAGGGAAACACCGGGGAGCTGTTTTTT. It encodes CASTSEQGNTGELFF.